The sequence of this TCR beta chain was determined in a study of OX40 agonist ivuxolimab in advanced cancers. Looking at the study overall: An agonistic human IgG2 monoclonal antibody against OX40 (CD134) was given. The patients received ivuxolimab by intravenous route every 2 weeks at 0.01 to 10 mg/kg.

Clones were sequenced by immunoSEQ multiplex PCR, and TCRdb holds only the in-frame ones, with some missing. This sample has approximately 79,000 clones, with over 80% found just once. With V trimmed by 4 bases and J by 3 bases, 2 bases remained unmatched. CDR1 and CDR2 from the germline V gene are MGHRA and YSYEKL. CDR3 length: 14 amino acids. On this clone: Its cognate antigen is unknown.

Whole-study findings and limits: Also present in some nonresponders was a low level of normalized T-cell clonal expansion. At doses 0.1 to 3.0 mg/kg, CD4+ and CD8+ clones expanded.

This sequence was found in an adult with an advanced solid tumor such as melanoma, head and neck, liver or kidney cancer. The genes are TRBV4-1 and TRBJ2-5; 10 nucleotides align to TRBD1. Sequenced material: CD4+ or CD8+ T cells sorted from blood, taken in a trial of the OX40 agonist ivuxolimab. The CDR3 DNA reads as TGCGCCAGCAGCCGCGGACAGGGGGAAGAGACCCAGTACTTC. Encoded protein: CASSRGQGEETQYF.